These 4 T cell receptor beta chains originate from one sample sequenced in a study of identifying expanded T cells in peripheral blood (dated 2019 in TCRdb). Preparation of the library involved the immunoSEQ multiplex PCR assay. What TCRdb holds here is the immuneACCESS table cut down to in-frame rearrangements. Part of the clones is not present; checked against another copy, under half of the missing clones reflect an unresolved V gene, and the others are unexplained. Within this sample are around 130,000 clones, with approximately 86% of them counted one time only. The top ten clonotypes cover 8.4% of the sample. Sample: blood. These receptors all stem from a person between 18 and 75 years old in good health.

V is TRBV18 and J is TRBJ2-3; D gene ambiguous. V lost 6 bases and J 0 bases, leaving 19 bases between the germline ends. The germline V gene encodes CDR1 KGHSH and CDR2 LQKENI. The CDR3 contains 17 residues. CDR3 sequence: CASSLRGDVGSTDTQYF. DNA for the CDR3: TGTGCCAGCTCCCTACGAGGCGACGTGGGCAGCACAGATACGCAGTATTTT.

This rearrangement joins TRBV30 to TRBJ1-2; 8 bases map to TRBD1. The CDR3 contains 12 residues. Germline loops: CDR1 GTSNPN, CDR2 SVGIG (reference sequence). J lost 6 bases, V lost 5 bases, and 5 bases had no gene match. The CDR3 coding sequence is TGTGCCTGGCGGACAGGGTCCAATGGCTACACCTTC. Its translation: CAWRTGSNGYTF.

The chain carries TRBV7-3 and TRBJ1-1, with D maybe TRBD1 (5 bases). This CDR3 spans 15 amino acids. The germline gives CDR1 SGHTA, CDR2 FQGTGA. The V end was cut by 3 bases, the J end by 1 base, with 12 bases between. CDR3 nucleotides: TGTGCCAGCAGCTTGGGTCTCGGGGGGAACACTGAAGCTTTCTTT. This gives the protein CASSLGLGGNTEAFF.

This chain connects TRBV7-9 to TRBJ2-7; D not resolved. V dropped 1 base and J dropped 4 bases, with 8 bases sitting between them. This CDR3 contains 13 residues. Per germline, CDR1 SEHNR and CDR2 FQNEAQ (reference sequence). Here the CDR3 reads CASSLVGRYEQYF. In DNA, the CDR3 is TGTGCCAGCAGCTTAGTCGGAAGATACGAGCAGTACTTC.